This is a list of T cell receptor beta chains from one sample in a study of OX40 agonist ivuxolimab in advanced cancers. Profiled with immunoSEQ multiplex PCR; TCRdb holds only in-frame clones, not every one. Of fewer than 40,000 clones in the sample, about 90% are singletons; the top ten hold 15% to 20%. The source was CD4+ or CD8+ T cells sorted from blood, collected in a trial of the OX40 agonist ivuxolimab. The receptors here all came from an adult with an advanced solid tumor such as melanoma, head and neck, liver or kidney cancer. The CDR3 runs from the conserved cysteine through the conserved F or W. The D gene is left open where the match is weak. Expanded clones get a size class; other rows say once, few or many, or leave the size out.

CDR3: CASSVYTTLTGELFF; DNA: TGTGCCAGCAGTGTATATACAACACTCACCGGGGAGCTGTTTTTT; length: 15; size: .; V: TRBV2; D: .; J: TRBJ2-2
CDR3: CSVLRGTGELFF; DNA: TGCAGCGTACTTAGGGGAACCGGGGAGCTGTTTTTT; length: 12; size: .; V: TRBV29-1; D: .; J: TRBJ2-2
CDR3: CASMGGENEQFF; DNA: TGTGCCAGTATGGGAGGAGAAAATGAGCAGTTCTTC; length: 12; size: few; V: TRBV19; D: .; J: TRBJ2-1
CDR3: CASSLSITREDGYTF; DNA: TGTGCCAGCAGTTTATCGATTACCCGGGAGGATGGCTACACCTTC; length: 15; size: .; V: TRBV27; D: .; J: TRBJ1-2
CDR3: CASSPLTGQRGTQYF; DNA: TGCGCCAGTAGCCCTCTGACAGGGCAAAGGGGGACCCAGTACTTC; length: 15; size: .; V: TRBV4-1; D: TRBD1; J: TRBJ2-5
CDR3: CASSQVDLLADTQYF; DNA: TGCGCCAGCAGCCAAGTTGACCTGCTAGCGGATACGCAGTATTTT; length: 15; size: .; V: TRBV4-1; D: .; J: TRBJ2-3
CDR3: CSVDIQGAGANVLTF; DNA: TGCAGCGTTGACATACAGGGAGCCGGGGCCAACGTCCTGACTTTC; length: 15; size: .; V: TRBV29-1; D: .; J: TRBJ2-6
CDR3: CASSLEAVISTNYGYTF; DNA: TGTGCCAGCAGCTTAGAAGCGGTAATAAGCACCAACTATGGCTACACCTTC; length: 17; size: .; V: TRBV7-9; D: .; J: TRBJ1-2
CDR3: CASSDRAEQYF; DNA: TGTGCCAGTAGTGACAGGGCCGAGCAGTACTTC; length: 11; size: medium-sized; V: TRBV19; D: TRBD1; J: TRBJ2-7
CDR3: CASSFGYEQYF; DNA: TGTGCCAGCAGTTTCGGCTACGAGCAGTACTTC; length: 11; size: .; V: TRBV27; D: .; J: TRBJ2-7
CDR3: CASSDQPGEQFF; DNA: TGTGCCAGCTCGGACCAACCCGGTGAGCAGTTCTTC; length: 12; size: .; V: TRBV7-2; D: .; J: TRBJ2-1
CDR3: CASQGGRTDTQYF; DNA: TGTGCCAGTCAGGGAGGAAGGACAGATACGCAGTATTTT; length: 13; size: .; V: TRBV7-8; D: .; J: TRBJ2-3
CDR3: CASSSTGWNEQFF; DNA: TGTGCCAGTAGTTCCACGGGGTGGAATGAGCAGTTCTTC; length: 13; size: .; V: TRBV19; D: .; J: TRBJ2-1
CDR3: CASSQDTAGNTIYF; DNA: TGCGCCAGCAGCCAAGACACAGCTGGAAACACCATATATTTT; length: 14; size: .; V: TRBV4-1; D: .; J: TRBJ1-3
CDR3: CASSSPVQGQLRVTEAFF; DNA: TGTGCCAGCAGCTCCCCCGTGCAGGGGCAGTTAAGGGTCACTGAAGCTTTCTTT; length: 18; size: .; V: TRBV11-2; D: .; J: TRBJ1-1
CDR3: CAWSIVQGALPLYGYTF; DNA: TGTGCCTGGAGTATTGTACAGGGGGCCCTTCCCCTATATGGCTACACCTTC; length: 17; size: .; V: TRBV30; D: TRBD1; J: TRBJ1-2
CDR3: CAISEWLATDTQYF; DNA: TGTGCCATCAGTGAGTGGCTAGCCACAGATACGCAGTATTTT; length: 14; size: .; V: TRBV10-3; D: .; J: TRBJ2-3
CDR3: CASSLGVGKDGYTF; DNA: TGTGCCAGCAGCTTAGGGGTAGGGAAGGATGGCTACACCTTC; length: 14; size: .; V: TRBV7-9; D: .; J: TRBJ1-2
CDR3: CASSPGTGYNEQFF; DNA: TGTGCCAGCAGTCCAGGGACTGGGTACAATGAGCAGTTCTTC; length: 14; size: .; V: TRBV6-5; D: .; J: TRBJ2-1
CDR3: CASNGGRNEQYF; DNA: TGCGCCAGCAACGGAGGGCGGAACGAGCAGTACTTC; length: 12; size: .; V: TRBV10-2; D: .; J: TRBJ2-7
CDR3: CASSPGQGAPAFF; DNA: TGTGCCAGCAGTCCCGGACAGGGGGCGCCGGCTTTCTTT; length: 13; size: .; V: TRBV27; D: TRBD1; J: TRBJ1-1
CDR3: CASTRTGWNEQFF; DNA: TGTGCCAGTACCCGGACAGGGTGGAATGAGCAGTTCTTC; length: 13; size: medium-sized; V: TRBV19; D: TRBD1; J: TRBJ2-1
CDR3: CASSEVLAGGYNEQFF; DNA: TGTGCCAGCTCCGAGGTTTTAGCGGGGGGTTACAATGAGCAGTTCTTC; length: 16; size: .; V: TRBV2; D: TRBD2; J: TRBJ2-1
CDR3: CASSSDYNEQFF; DNA: TGTGCCAGCAGTTCGGACTACAATGAGCAGTTCTTC; length: 12; size: .; V: TRBV27; D: .; J: TRBJ2-1